The source of this T cell receptor beta chain is a study of blood T cell repertoires in COVID-19 (dated by TCRdb to 2018 to 2020). Looking at the study overall: Samples from collaborators originated in the United States, Italy and Spain and spanned both the acute and convalescent phases of COVID-19. Where HLA class I and class II types were available, the types were taken from metadata supplied by the sample provider, not from assay-based typing. The repertoires were released in a freely available public database intended as a resource for research on the immune response to SARS-CoV-2. The prospective study material was composed of cDNA or gDNA derived from T cells, B-cell-depleted T cells, or PBMCs. The samples were drawn from two sources: the first 160 participants of the ongoing ImmuneRACE study, and approximately 1,300 subjects contributed by 6 global collaborators. Sample metadata almost always included a de-identified subject ID, COVID-19 status, age in years and sex. The dataset comprised deeply sampled blood TCRbeta repertoires from subjects exposed to, actively infected with, or recovered from COVID-19. The paper as a whole reports these results and caveats: The amount of clinical and demographic metadata varied by source and participant and was provided uncurated.

The collaborating institutions used their own protocols to collect whole blood in K2EDTA tubes. For TCRbeta analysis, collaborator samples were shipped as frozen whole blood, as isolated PBMCs, or as DNA extracted from either sample type. From a lookup of the germline V gene (reference sequence), CDR1 and CDR2 are LNHDA and SQIVND. From cysteine to phenylalanine, the CDR3 is 14 amino acids long. The only DNA kept is the CDR3, 42 bases in frame from the first base. At the junction V is shortened by 4 bases and J by 5 bases; bases outside the gene matches: 7. About this clone itself: Its antigen is not yet known. Qualities for individual bases were not recorded, and no much larger clone is one base off.

TCRbeta CDR3 regions were amplified from genomic DNA using the immunoSEQ Assay, a bias-controlled multiplex PCR. Under the source paper's analysis protocol: The number of nucleated cells in each sample was estimated by amplification of reference gene primers within the assay. Sequence reads were collapsed and filtered to measure the absolute abundance of every unique TCRbeta CDR3 rearrangement. For each sample, productive Simpson clonality was calculated as the square root of Simpson's diversity index across productive rearrangements. Entries here come from immuneACCESS through TCRdb and include only in-frame sequences with V and J called. Some clones fail to appear in such tables; in the studies checked, an unresolved V gene covers under half of the shortfall, and the cause of the remainder is unknown. D and trimming were read from the DNA, whereas the V and J calls and clone size are those reported in that table. The sample table lists some 100,000 clones, 91% of them with a count of one. The biggest ten clones account for approximately 2.2% of the sample.

The material sequenced was peripheral blood. This sequence was found in a man over 45 with active COVID-19. The chain uses TRBV19 and TRBJ1-1, with TRBD1 matching 7 junction bases. The CDR3 region has the sequence CASSKQGRRTEAFF. The DNA sequence is TGTGCCAGTAGTAAACAGGGGCGTAGGACTGAAGCTTTCTTT.